The 14 T cell receptor beta chains listed next were all sequenced from one sample in a study of beta chain features in type 1 diabetes. Reverse transcription of all isolated RNA meant that expressed TCRB transcripts were sequenced. The protocol was immunoSEQ multiplex PCR, while the TCRdb copy is restricted to in-frame clones and leaves out a portion. The sample includes 200,000 to 250,000 clones, over 9.5% of them seen just once. Sequences were obtained from naive CD4+ T cells from blood. These receptors came from a woman aged 18-29 years in good health.

This clone was found a few times. V usage is TRBV5-4 and J usage is TRBJ2-1, with 12 bases fitting TRBD1. The V and J ends lost 4 bases and 13 bases, in that order; junction bases with no gene match: 9. The CDR3 loop spans 14 amino acids. The germline CDR1 and CDR2 sequences are SGHNT and YYREEE (reference sequence). The CDR3 DNA follows: TGTGCCAGCAGCCAACCTGGGACAGGGGGCGCCCAGTTCTTC. Its protein is CASSQPGTGGAQFF.

This chain uses TRBV29-1 with TRBJ1-2; TRBD1 aligns across 8 bases. Per germline, CDR1 SQVTM and CDR2 ANQGSEA. After removal of 6 bases from V and 5 bases from J, the junction contained 5 bases not matched to a gene. This CDR3 is 12 amino acids long. CDR3 region: CSVRGQDYGYTF. CDR3 nucleotides: TGCAGCGTCAGGGGGCAGGATTATGGCTACACCTTC.

The chain has TRBV5-1 and TRBJ2-3; 8 bases line up with TRBD1. The germline gives CDR1 SGHRS, CDR2 YFSETQ. The CDR3 consists of 14 residues. Trimming took 3 bases from V and 1 from J; bases not matched to a gene: 1. CDR3 in DNA: TGCGCCAGCAGCTCGACAGGGGGCACAGATACGCAGTATTTT. It specifies CASSSTGGTDTQYF.

This clone was counted only a few times. The chain has TRBV7-2 and TRBJ1-1; TRBD1 agrees at 7 bases. The CDR3 runs to 17 residues. The V and J ends lost 5 bases and 1 base, in that order; junction bases with no gene match: 13. CDR1 and CDR2 from the germline V gene are SGHTA and FQGNSA. The CDR3 DNA reads as TGTGCCAGCAGCCGCCGGTTGACAGGGCCCAGGAACACTGAAGCTTTCTTT. Translation: CASSRRLTGPRNTEAFF.

This chain links TRBV5-1 with TRBJ2-5; 9 bases agree with TRBD1. Per the germline V gene, CDR1 is SGHRS and CDR2 is YFSETQ. With V trimmed by 0 bases and J by 5 bases, 8 bases remained unmatched. The CDR3 contains 16 residues. The CDR3, as DNA: TGCGCCAGCAGCTTGGCCTGGACAGGGGCCGAGGAGACCCAGTACTTC. Protein: CASSLAWTGAEETQYF.

This clone was detected a few times. The rearrangement joins TRBV7-9 to TRBJ2-1; TRBD1 matches 9 bases. The length of the CDR3 is 15 residues. CDR1 and CDR2 from the germline V gene are SEHNR and FQNEAQ (reference sequence). The V gene end was trimmed by 6 bases and the J gene end by 7 bases; junction bases not matched to a gene: 10. In DNA, the CDR3 is TGTGCCAGCAGTGCCGGGACAGGGATAGGAAATGAGCAGTTCTTC. This sequence encodes CASSAGTGIGNEQFF.

CDR3 sequence (DNA): TGTGCCTGGAACAGGGACGGCGAGCAGTACTTC. This encodes CAWNRDGEQYF. The chain links TRBV30 to TRBJ2-7, with D perhaps TRBD1 (6 bases). Germline-derived CDR1 and CDR2 are GTSNPN and SVGIG (reference sequence). V shed 4 bases and J shed 6 bases, with 10 bases lying between them. This CDR3 is built from 11 residues.

The chain employs TRBV9 and TRBJ2-7; D possibly corresponds to TRBD2 (7 bases). The germline V gene encodes CDR1 SGDLS and CDR2 YYNGEE. This CDR3 is 16 amino acids long. V gave up 0 bases and J gave up 0 bases, with 13 bases separating them. The CDR3 loop reads CASSVGGGQPSYEQYF. The CDR3 DNA follows: TGTGCCAGCAGCGTAGGCGGGGGCCAACCCTCCTACGAGCAGTACTTC.

This clone was found a few times. This chain joins TRBV21-1 and TRBJ2-7; the tabulated D call, TRBD2, remains unverified against the DNA. TRBV21-1 is deemed a pseudogene. The CDR3 spans 13 residues. This chain's CDR3 is CASRGLAGYEQYF. CDR3 in DNA: TGTGCCAGCCGAGGACTAGCGGGTTACGAGCAGTACTTC.

The rearrangement uses TRBV19 and TRBJ2-1; 11 nucleotides align to TRBD2. Germline-derived CDR1 and CDR2 are LNHDA and SQIVND (reference sequence). The CDR3 consists of 14 residues. Trimming removed 5 bases from V and 8 bases from J; junction bases left unmatched: 5. CDR3 protein: CASSSGTSGDEQFF. Here the CDR3 DNA reads TGTGCCAGTAGTTCCGGGACTAGCGGAGATGAGCAGTTCTTC.

For the CDR3, the DNA is TGTGCCAGCAGCTTCGCAGGGCATGAAGCTTTCTTT. This sequence encodes CASSFAGHEAFF. This rearrangement joins TRBV7-9 to TRBJ1-1; D possibly corresponds to TRBD1 (5 bases). V was trimmed by 3 bases and J by 7 bases, leaving 9 bases between them. Per the germline V gene, CDR1 is SEHNR and CDR2 is FQNEAQ (reference sequence). The CDR3 is 12 amino acids.

The V gene is TRBV9, the J gene TRBJ1-4, with 10 bases that match TRBD1. V shed 3 bases, J shed 0 bases, and the junction held 8 bases outside the gene matches. CDR1 SGDLS and CDR2 YYNGEE come from the germline V gene. This CDR3 spans 18 amino acids. As DNA, the CDR3 is TGTGCCAGCAGCGGCCGGGACAGGGGAGTTCCAACTAATGAAAAACTGTTTTTT. It is translated as CASSGRDRGVPTNEKLFF.

This clone was detected ten times or more. The genes are TRBV30 and TRBJ1-6; a possible D gene is TRBD1 (6 bases). The length of the CDR3 is 15 residues. V was cut by 1 base and J by 6 bases, with 13 bases left in between. From germline, CDR1 is GTSNPN and CDR2 SVGIG (reference sequence). The DNA for the CDR3 is TGTGCCTGGAGTGACCAAGGACAGCCTAATTCACCCCTCCACTTT. This gives the protein CAWSDQGQPNSPLHF.

The chain employs TRBV5-4 and TRBJ1-1, with 7 bases identical to TRBD1. The germline gives CDR1 SGHNT, CDR2 YYREEE (reference sequence). V dropped 2 bases and J dropped 0; count of bases not matched to a gene: 1. The CDR3 length is 14 residues. The DNA of the CDR3 is TGTGCCAGCAGCTTTGGGACAGTGAACACTGAAGCTTTCTTT. This gives the protein CASSFGTVNTEAFF.